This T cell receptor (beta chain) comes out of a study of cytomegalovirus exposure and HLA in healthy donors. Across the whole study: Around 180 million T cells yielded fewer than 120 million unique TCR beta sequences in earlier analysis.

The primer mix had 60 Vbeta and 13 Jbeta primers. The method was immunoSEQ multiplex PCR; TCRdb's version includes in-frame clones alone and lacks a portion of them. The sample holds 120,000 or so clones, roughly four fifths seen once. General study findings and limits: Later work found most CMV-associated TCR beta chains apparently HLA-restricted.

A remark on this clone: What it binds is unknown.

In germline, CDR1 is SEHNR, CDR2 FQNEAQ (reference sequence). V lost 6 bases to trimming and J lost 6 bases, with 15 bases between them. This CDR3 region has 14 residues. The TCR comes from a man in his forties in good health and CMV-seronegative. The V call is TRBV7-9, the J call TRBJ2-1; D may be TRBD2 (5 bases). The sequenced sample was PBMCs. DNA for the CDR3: TGTGCCAGCAGTAGCGAGACTACAATCAATGAGCAGTTCTTC. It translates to CASSSETTINEQFF.